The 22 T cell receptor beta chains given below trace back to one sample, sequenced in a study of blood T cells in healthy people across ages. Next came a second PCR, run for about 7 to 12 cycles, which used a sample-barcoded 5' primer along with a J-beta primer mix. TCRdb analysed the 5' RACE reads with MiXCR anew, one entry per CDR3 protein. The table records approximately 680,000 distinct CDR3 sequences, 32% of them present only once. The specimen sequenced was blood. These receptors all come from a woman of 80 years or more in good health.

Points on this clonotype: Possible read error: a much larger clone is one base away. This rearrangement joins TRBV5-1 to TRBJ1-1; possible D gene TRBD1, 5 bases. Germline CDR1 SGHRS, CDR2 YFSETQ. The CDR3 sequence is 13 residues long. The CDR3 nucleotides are TGCACCAGCAGCAAGGGGATGAACACTGAAGCTTTCTTT. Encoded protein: CTSSKGMNTEAFF. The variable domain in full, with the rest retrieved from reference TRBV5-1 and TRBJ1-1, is KAGVTQTPRYLIKTRGQQVTLSCSPISGHRSVSWYQQTPGQGLQFLFEYFSETQRNKGNFPGRFSGRQFSNSRSEMNVSTLELGDSALYLCTSSKGMNTEAFFGQGTRLTVV.

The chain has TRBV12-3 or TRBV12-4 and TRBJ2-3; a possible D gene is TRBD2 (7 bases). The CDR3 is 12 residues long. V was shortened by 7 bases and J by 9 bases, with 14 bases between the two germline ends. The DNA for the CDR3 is TGTGCCAGCAATTCTGGGGGGGGCACGCAGTATTTT. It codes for CASNSGGGTQYF.

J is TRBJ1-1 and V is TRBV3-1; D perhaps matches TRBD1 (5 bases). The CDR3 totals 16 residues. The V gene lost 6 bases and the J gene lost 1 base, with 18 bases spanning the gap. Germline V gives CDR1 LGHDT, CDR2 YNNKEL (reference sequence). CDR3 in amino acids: CASRRHGARTNTEAFF. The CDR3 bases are TGTGCCAGCAGACGCCACGGGGCCAGGACGAACACTGAAGCTTTCTTT.

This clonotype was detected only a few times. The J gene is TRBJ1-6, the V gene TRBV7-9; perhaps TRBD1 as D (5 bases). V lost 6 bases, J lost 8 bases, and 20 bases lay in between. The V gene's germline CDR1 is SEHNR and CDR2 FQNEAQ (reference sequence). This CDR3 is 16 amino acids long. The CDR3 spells CASRGGTDFRDSPLHF. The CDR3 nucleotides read TGTGCCAGCAGGGGGGGGACGGACTTTAGGGATTCACCCCTCCACTTT.

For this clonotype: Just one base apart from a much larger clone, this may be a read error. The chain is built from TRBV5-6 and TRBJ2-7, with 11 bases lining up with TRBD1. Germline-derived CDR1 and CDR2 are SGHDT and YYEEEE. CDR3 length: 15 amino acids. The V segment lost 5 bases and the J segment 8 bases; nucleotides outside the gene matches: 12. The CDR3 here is CASRAPGQGGDKQYF. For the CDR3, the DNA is TGTGCCAGCAGGGCCCCGGGACAGGGGGGGGACAAGCAGTACTTC.

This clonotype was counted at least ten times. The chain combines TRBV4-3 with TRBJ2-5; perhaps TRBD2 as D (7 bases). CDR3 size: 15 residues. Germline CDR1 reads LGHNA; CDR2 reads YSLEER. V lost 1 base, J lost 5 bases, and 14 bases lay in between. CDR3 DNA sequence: TGCGCCAGCAGCCAAGGGGCGGGGGCCGGGGAGACCCAGTACTTC. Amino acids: CASSQGAGAGETQYF.

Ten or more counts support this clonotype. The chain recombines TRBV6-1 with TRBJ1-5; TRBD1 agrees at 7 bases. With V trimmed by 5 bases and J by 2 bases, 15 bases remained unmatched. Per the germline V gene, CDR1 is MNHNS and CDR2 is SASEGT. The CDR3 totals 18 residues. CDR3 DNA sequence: TGTGCCAGCAGTCCCCTTAGGACAGGAACCGGCGGCAATCAGCCCCAGCATTTT. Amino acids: CASSPLRTGTGGNQPQHF.

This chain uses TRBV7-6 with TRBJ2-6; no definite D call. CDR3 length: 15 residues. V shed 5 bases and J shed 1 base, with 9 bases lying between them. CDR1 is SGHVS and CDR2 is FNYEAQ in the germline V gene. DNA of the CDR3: TGTGCCAGCAGCCCGATACCTTCTGGGGCCAACGTCCTGACTTTC. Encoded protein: CASSPIPSGANVLTF. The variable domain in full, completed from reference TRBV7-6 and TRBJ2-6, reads GAGVSQSPRYKVTKRGQDVALRCDPISGHVSLYWYRQALGQGPEFLTYFNYEAQQDKSGLPNDRFSAERPEGSISTLTIQRTEQRDSAMYRCASSPIPSGANVLTFGAGSRLTVL.

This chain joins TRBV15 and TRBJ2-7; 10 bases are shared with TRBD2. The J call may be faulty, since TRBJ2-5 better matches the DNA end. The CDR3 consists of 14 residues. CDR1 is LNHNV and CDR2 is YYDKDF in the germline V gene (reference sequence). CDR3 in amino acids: CATSRLAGAETQYF. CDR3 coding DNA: TGTGCCACCAGCAGGCTAGCGGGAGCTGAGACCCAGTACTTC.

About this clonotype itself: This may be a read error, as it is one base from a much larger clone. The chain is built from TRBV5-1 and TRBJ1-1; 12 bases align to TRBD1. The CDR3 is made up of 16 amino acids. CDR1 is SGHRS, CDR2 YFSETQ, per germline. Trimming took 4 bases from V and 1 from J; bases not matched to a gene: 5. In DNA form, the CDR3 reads TGCGCCAGCAGCGCGGGGACAGGGGGCACGAACACTGAAGCTTTCTTT. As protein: CASSAGTGGTNTEAFF.

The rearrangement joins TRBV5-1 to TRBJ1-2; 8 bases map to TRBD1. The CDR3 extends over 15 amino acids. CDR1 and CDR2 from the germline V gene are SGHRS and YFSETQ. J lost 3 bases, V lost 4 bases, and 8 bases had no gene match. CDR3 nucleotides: TGCGCCAGCAGCCCCCTTTTGACAGGGGACTATGGCTACACCTTC. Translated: CASSPLLTGDYGYTF.

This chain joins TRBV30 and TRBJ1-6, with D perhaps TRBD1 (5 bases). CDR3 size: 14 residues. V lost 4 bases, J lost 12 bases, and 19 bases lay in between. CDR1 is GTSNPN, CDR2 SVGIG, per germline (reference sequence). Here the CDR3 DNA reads TGTGCCTGGAAAGTCGAGACAGAGGTTGGACCCCTCCACTTT. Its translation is CAWKVETEVGPLHF.

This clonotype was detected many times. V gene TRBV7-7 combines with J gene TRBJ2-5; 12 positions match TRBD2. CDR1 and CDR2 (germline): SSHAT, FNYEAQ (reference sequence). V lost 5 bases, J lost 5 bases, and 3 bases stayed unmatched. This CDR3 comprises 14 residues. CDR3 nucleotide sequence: TGTGCCAGCAGCCATGGACTAGCGGGGGAGACCCAGTACTTC. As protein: CASSHGLAGETQYF.

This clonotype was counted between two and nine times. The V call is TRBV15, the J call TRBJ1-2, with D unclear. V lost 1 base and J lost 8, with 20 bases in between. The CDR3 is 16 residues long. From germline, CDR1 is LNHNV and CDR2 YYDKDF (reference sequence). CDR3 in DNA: TGTGCCACCAGCAGAGTTGGGCTTAACAAGGGCGGGGGCTACACCTTC. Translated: CATSRVGLNKGGGYTF. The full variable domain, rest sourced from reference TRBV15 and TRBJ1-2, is DAMVIQNPRYQVTQFGKPVTLSCSQTLNHNVMYWYQQKSSQAPKLLFHYYDKDFNNEADTPDNFQSRRPNTSFCFLDIRSPGLGDTAMYLCATSRVGLNKGGGYTFGSGTRLTVV.

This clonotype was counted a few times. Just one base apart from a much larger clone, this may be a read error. The CDR3 coding sequence is TGTGCCAGCGGCGTGCCAGGGGGAAGGGTGACTTTC. Protein: CASGVPGGRVTF. V and J are TRBV9 and TRBJ2-6; 7 bases agree with TRBD1. Germline V gene lookup returns CDR1 SGDLS and CDR2 YYNGEE. The CDR3 is 12 amino acids.

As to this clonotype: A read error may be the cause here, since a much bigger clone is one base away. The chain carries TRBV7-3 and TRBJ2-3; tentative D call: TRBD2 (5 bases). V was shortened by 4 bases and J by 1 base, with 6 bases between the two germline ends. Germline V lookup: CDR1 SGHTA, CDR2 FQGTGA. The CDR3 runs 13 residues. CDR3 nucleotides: TGTGCCAGCAGCTGGAGGCGCACAGATACGCAGTATTTT. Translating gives CASSWRRTDTQYF.

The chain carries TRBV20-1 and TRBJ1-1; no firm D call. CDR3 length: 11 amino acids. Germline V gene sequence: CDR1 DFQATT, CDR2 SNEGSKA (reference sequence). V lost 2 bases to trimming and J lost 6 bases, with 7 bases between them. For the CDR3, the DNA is TGCAGTGCTAGATCTGGCCCTGAAGCTTTCTTT. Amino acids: CSARSGPEAFF.

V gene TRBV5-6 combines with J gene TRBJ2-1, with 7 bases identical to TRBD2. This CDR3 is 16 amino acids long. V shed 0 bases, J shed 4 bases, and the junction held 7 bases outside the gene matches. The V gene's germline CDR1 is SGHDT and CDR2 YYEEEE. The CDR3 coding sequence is TGTGCCAGCAGCTTGGCCCGGCTAGCGGCGTACAATGAGCAGTTCTTC. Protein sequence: CASSLARLAAYNEQFF.

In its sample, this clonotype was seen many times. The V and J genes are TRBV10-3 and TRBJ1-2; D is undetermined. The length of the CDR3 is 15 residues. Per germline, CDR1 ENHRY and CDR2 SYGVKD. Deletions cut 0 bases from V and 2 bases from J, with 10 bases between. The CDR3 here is CAISESQGINYGYTF. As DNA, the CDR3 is TGTGCCATCAGTGAGTCGCAAGGGATAAACTATGGCTACACCTTC.

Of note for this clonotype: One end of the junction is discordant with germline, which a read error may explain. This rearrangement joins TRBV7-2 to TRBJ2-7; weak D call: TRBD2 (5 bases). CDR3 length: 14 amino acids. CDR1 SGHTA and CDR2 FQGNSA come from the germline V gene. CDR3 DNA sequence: TGTGCCGGCAGCTTAGGACTGATCTCCTACGAGCAGTACTTC. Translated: CAGSLGLISYEQYF.

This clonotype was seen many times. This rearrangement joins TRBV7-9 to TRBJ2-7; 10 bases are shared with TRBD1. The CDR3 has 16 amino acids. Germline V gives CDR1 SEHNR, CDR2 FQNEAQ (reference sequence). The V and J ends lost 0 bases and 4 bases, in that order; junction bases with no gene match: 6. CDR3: CASSLAWGQGSYEQYF. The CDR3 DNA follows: TGTGCCAGCAGCTTAGCGTGGGGACAGGGGAGTTACGAGCAGTACTTC.

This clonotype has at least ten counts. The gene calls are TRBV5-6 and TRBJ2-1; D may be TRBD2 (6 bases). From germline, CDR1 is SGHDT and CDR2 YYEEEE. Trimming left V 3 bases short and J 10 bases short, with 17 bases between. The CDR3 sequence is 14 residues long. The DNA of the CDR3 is TGTGCCAGCAGCTCATTATCCGGCGGGGACGAGCAGTTCTTC. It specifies CASSSLSGGDEQFF.